This record covers a single TCR beta chain. This specimen belongs to a study of cytomegalovirus exposure and HLA in healthy donors. The CDR3 has 16 amino acids. Unmatched junction bases numbered 4, after V lost 0 bases and J lost 1 base. CDR1 is SGDLS, CDR2 YYNGEE, per germline. Primers included in the PCR were 60 Vbeta and 13 Jbeta primers. Using immunoSEQ multiplex PCR, the repertoire was profiled, and TCRdb retains in-frame clones only, with some absent. The data contain 120,000 or so clones, less than 85% of them seen just once; the ten biggest clones take up more than 8%. Input material: PBMCs. The rearrangement links TRBV9 to TRBJ2-1; 7 nucleotides agree with TRBD2. The receptor was derived from a man in his thirties or forties in good health and CMV-seropositive. DNA for the CDR3: TGTGCCAGCAGCGTAGATGGGGGGGGATCCTACAATGAGCAGTTCTTC. Translation: CASSVDGGGSYNEQFF.